The 13 T cell receptor beta chains given below trace back to one sample, sequenced in a study of cytomegalovirus exposure and HLA in healthy donors. Amplification used 60 Vbeta primers and 13 Jbeta primers. The repertoire was sequenced with immunoSEQ multiplex PCR; TCRdb's copy has only in-frame clones and lacks some. Of under 200,000 clones listed, approximately 82% are singletons. Sample: PBMCs. The receptor set was obtained from a male donor in good health and CMV-seronegative.

This clone was recorded a few times. CDR3 in DNA: TGTGCCAGCAGTTACGGGCCGATGAACACTGAAGCTTTCTTT. Amino acid sequence: CASSYGPMNTEAFF. This rearrangement joins TRBV6-5 to TRBJ1-1; D not resolved. The CDR3 is 14 residues long. From germline, CDR1 is MNHEY and CDR2 SVGAGI. Trimming pared 2 bases from V and 0 bases from J, leaving 7 bases between.

The J gene is TRBJ2-1, the V gene TRBV21-1; the D call TRBD1 from the table was never checked on the DNA. TRBV21-1 is termed a pseudogene. There are 17 residues in the CDR3. CDR3 in DNA: TGTGCCAGCAGCAACCCGGGACAGGGGGCCCGTAGGAATGAGCAGTTCTTC. It is translated as CASSNPGQGARRNEQFF.

This chain joins TRBV7-5 and TRBJ2-3; the table assigns TRBD2, which was not confirmed against the DNA. TRBV7-5 constitutes a pseudogene. The CDR3 is 15 amino acids. The CDR3 spells CARSPGTSGTDTQYF. The CDR3 DNA is TGTGCCAGAAGCCCAGGGACTAGCGGCACAGATACGCAGTATTTT.

The V and J genes are TRBV4-1 and TRBJ1-4; 7 bases fit TRBD1. CDR3 length equals 16 residues. Germline V gene data show CDR1 as MGHRA and CDR2 as YSYEKL. Trimming took 1 base from V and 8 from J; bases not matched to a gene: 10. CDR3: CASSQGNRGSEEKLFF. CDR3 bases: TGCGCCAGCAGCCAAGGTAACAGGGGATCGGAAGAAAAACTGTTTTTT.

This chain uses TRBV5-1 with TRBJ2-7; a possible D gene is TRBD1 (6 bases). The CDR3 has 15 residues. From germline, CDR1 is SGHRS and CDR2 YFSETQ. With 1 base removed from V and 2 bases from J, the gap between germline ends came to 13 bases. CDR3 sequence reads: CASSLSRGPTYEQYF. The CDR3 DNA follows: TGCGCCAGCAGCTTGTCCAGGGGACCAACCTACGAGCAGTACTTC.

The genes are TRBV7-2 and TRBJ2-1, with 8 bases fitting TRBD2. The J segment lost 5 bases and the V segment lost 5 bases, leaving 5 bases of the junction unmatched. Germline V CDR1 and CDR2: SGHTA, FQGNSA. The CDR3 consists of 14 residues. As DNA, the CDR3 is TGTGCCAGCAGCGAGACTAGCGACCACAATGAGCAGTTCTTC. Amino acid sequence: CASSETSDHNEQFF.

The V gene is TRBV6-5, the J gene TRBJ1-2; D is unclear. The V gene lost 5 bases and the J gene lost 5 bases, with 15 bases spanning the gap. The CDR3 is made up of 14 amino acids. Germline V gene lookup returns CDR1 MNHEY and CDR2 SVGAGI. This chain's CDR3 is CASSNPPQVYGYTF. In DNA, the CDR3 is TGTGCCAGCAGTAATCCCCCACAAGTATATGGCTACACCTTC.

This chain links TRBV15 with TRBJ2-2; D is uncertain. Trimming cost V 1 base and J 0 bases, with 3 bases left between them. The CDR3 is made up of 14 amino acids. The germline V gene has CDR1 LNHNV and CDR2 YYDKDF (reference sequence). The CDR3 region is CATSRVTNTGELFF. Here the CDR3 DNA reads TGTGCCACCAGCAGAGTAACGAACACCGGGGAGCTGTTTTTT.

The CDR3 here is CASRPGGAGNTIYF. The DNA of the CDR3 is TGTGCCAGCAGGCCAGGGGGCGCGGGAAACACCATATATTTT. The chain carries TRBV7-9 and TRBJ1-3; 8 bases agree with TRBD1. The CDR3 totals 14 residues. In germline, CDR1 is SEHNR, CDR2 FQNEAQ (reference sequence). V lost 6 bases, J lost 4 bases, and 5 bases stayed unmatched.

This chain connects TRBV29-1 to TRBJ1-1, with D possibly matching TRBD1 (5 bases). Germline V gives CDR1 SQVTM, CDR2 ANQGSEA. Trimming removed 7 bases at V and 0 bases at J, with 12 bases between. This CDR3 region has 13 residues. The CDR3 nucleotides are TGCAGCGGCGCGACAGAGTTGAACACTGAAGCTTTCTTT. It codes for CSGATELNTEAFF.

This chain uses TRBV12-5 with TRBJ2-1, with 8 bases aligning to TRBD1. V shed 1 base, J shed 7 bases, and the junction held 3 bases outside the gene matches. Germline CDR1 is LGHNT and CDR2 is FRNRAP. CDR3 length: 14 amino acids. CDR3 sequence: CASGLGQGWNEQFF. CDR3 DNA: TGTGCTAGTGGTTTGGGACAGGGGTGGAATGAGCAGTTCTTC.

This rearrangement joins TRBV5-4 to TRBJ1-1; D possibly corresponds to TRBD1 (5 bases). V shed 4 bases and J shed 1 base, with 14 bases lying between them. The CDR3 consists of 15 residues. Germline V gene lookup returns CDR1 SGHNT and CDR2 YYREEE (reference sequence). Here the CDR3 reads CASSPRAGENTEAFF. In DNA form, the CDR3 reads TGTGCCAGCAGCCCCCGGGCGGGGGAGAACACTGAAGCTTTCTTT.

This clone has more than one count but fewer than ten. The chain employs TRBV4-3 and TRBJ2-1; the match to TRBD1 covers 8 bases. V shed 2 bases and J 9 bases; nucleotides not matched to a gene: 6. Germline V gives CDR1 LGHNA, CDR2 YSLEER. The CDR3 contains 14 residues. The CDR3 reads CASSQQTGDPEQFF. CDR3 nucleotide sequence: TGCGCCAGCAGCCAACAGACAGGGGACCCTGAGCAGTTCTTC.